One sample yielded the 2 T cell receptor beta chains listed below, sequenced in a study of blood T cell repertoires in COVID-19 (dated by TCRdb to 2018 to 2020). Libraries came from the immunoSEQ multiplex PCR assay. TCRdb holds this immuneACCESS table with in-frame rearrangements only. Some clones are missing; in checked studies, unresolved V genes explain under half, and the rest has no known cause. Counted in this sample were some 150,000 clones; roughly 90% of them appeared once. Around 2.9% of the sample is in the top ten clones. Material: peripheral blood. These receptor sequences come from a man in his sixties with acute or convalescent COVID-19.

This rearrangement joins TRBV25-1 to TRBJ1-2; D not resolved. The CDR3 spans 13 residues. The ends were cut back, 5 bases at V and 8 bases at J, with 15 bases in the middle. Germline loops: CDR1 MGHDK, CDR2 SYGVNS. The CDR3 reads CASSNEVVRGYTF. The DNA of the CDR3 is TGTGCCAGCAGTAACGAGGTGGTGCGGGGCTACACCTTC.

V and J are TRBV7-2 and TRBJ2-1, with 9 nucleotides matching TRBD2. Germline assignment: CDR1 SGHTA and CDR2 FQGNSA. CDR3 size: 14 residues. J was trimmed by 5 bases and V by 5 bases; bases with no gene match: 4. Written as DNA, the CDR3 is TGTGCCAGCAGCCCTAGCGGGGCGCACAATGAGCAGTTCTTC. It encodes CASSPSGAHNEQFF.